One and the same sample provided the 26 T cell receptor beta chains below, sequenced in a study of shared T cell receptors in the human thymus. Profiling relied on immunoSEQ multiplex PCR, and the TCRdb table lists in-frame clones only, not all of them. The table records 500,000 to 750,000 clones, over 75% of them present only once. These same records also appear under a second study, on human thymus T cells.

The sequencing sample was made of thymocytes. These receptors were obtained from a boy under three years old with a congenital heart defect.

The chain combines TRBV30 with TRBJ2-1; D not certain. V was cut by 4 bases and J by 9 bases, with 13 bases left in between. Germline assignment: CDR1 GTSNPN and CDR2 SVGIG (reference sequence). This CDR3 is built from 12 residues. As DNA, the CDR3 is TGTGCCTGGAACGAGCCCCCAGGTGAGCAGTTCTTC. Protein sequence: CAWNEPPGEQFF.

The chain has TRBV7-9 and TRBJ2-1; 8 bases align to TRBD2. Per the germline V gene, CDR1 is SEHNR and CDR2 is FQNEAQ (reference sequence). The V and J ends lost 0 bases and 4 bases, in that order; junction bases with no gene match: 8. CDR3 size: 17 residues. For the CDR3, the DNA is TGTGCCAGCAGCTTAGCGCTAGCGGGTCCCCGATACAATGAGCAGTTCTTC. Translation: CASSLALAGPRYNEQFF.

V gene TRBV4-1 combines with J gene TRBJ2-7; no clear D gene. The CDR3 extends over 14 amino acids. Germline lookup yields CDR1 MGHRA and CDR2 YSYEKL. Trimming left V 3 bases short and J 1 base short, with 10 bases between. The CDR3 nucleotides are TGCGCCAGCAGCCAGGCGGTCGGATCCTACGAGCAGTACTTC. This sequence encodes CASSQAVGSYEQYF.

V is TRBV4-2 and J is TRBJ2-1; TRBD2 matches 10 bases. The CDR3 covers 19 residues. V shed 0 bases, J shed 7 bases, and the junction held 15 bases outside the gene matches. Germline V gene sequence: CDR1 LGHNA, CDR2 YNFKEQ. CDR3 amino acids: CASSQEKHVASGRANEQFF. In nucleotides, the CDR3 is TGTGCCAGCAGCCAAGAAAAGCATGTAGCCAGCGGGAGGGCGAATGAGCAGTTCTTC.

The J gene is TRBJ1-4, the V gene TRBV7-9; 7 bases are a match to TRBD1. The J segment lost 5 bases and the V segment lost 0 bases, leaving 6 bases of the junction unmatched. Germline CDR1 SEHNR, CDR2 FQNEAQ (reference sequence). This CDR3 region has 16 residues. The CDR3 coding sequence is TGTGCCAGCAGCTTAGCGCTGGGGACAGAGAATGAAAAACTGTTTTTT. Residues: CASSLALGTENEKLFF.

The rearrangement links TRBV27 to TRBJ2-7, with D tentatively TRBD2 (10 bases). V shed 6 bases and J shed 0 bases, with 33 bases lying between them. Germline V gene data show CDR1 as MNHEY and CDR2 as SMNVEV (reference sequence). The CDR3 runs to 21 residues. The CDR3 spells CASSFPKPGQGASGSSYEQYF. CDR3 nucleotides: TGTGCCAGCAGCTTCCCCAAACCGGGACAGGGCGCTAGCGGGAGCTCCTACGAGCAGTACTTC.

The table lists this clone with a few counts. The genes are TRBV7-9 and TRBJ2-5; the D gene is possibly TRBD2 (7 bases). Trimming removed 5 bases at V and 5 bases at J, with 21 bases between. CDR1 and CDR2 (germline): SEHNR, FQNEAQ (reference sequence). This CDR3 region has 16 residues. CDR3 amino acids: CASSHRVDGRYETQYF. The CDR3, as DNA: TGTGCCAGCAGCCACAGGGTTGACGGGAGGTACGAGACCCAGTACTTC.

This clone came up a few times. The chain carries TRBV30 and TRBJ2-1; D unresolved. Germline assignment: CDR1 GTSNPN and CDR2 SVGIG (reference sequence). V shed 3 bases and J shed 9 bases, with 15 bases lying between them. The CDR3 length is 13 residues. This CDR3 reads CAWRLVVLSEQFF. The CDR3 bases are TGTGCCTGGAGGTTGGTAGTTCTGAGTGAGCAGTTCTTC.

The rearrangement joins TRBV6-1 to TRBJ1-5; D is perhaps TRBD1 (6 bases). This CDR3 region has 14 residues. From germline, CDR1 is MNHNS and CDR2 SASEGT. The V end was cut by 4 bases, the J end by 6 bases, with 13 bases between. CDR3 in amino acids: CASSGHRAGQPQHF. In DNA, the CDR3 is TGTGCCAGCAGTGGCCACAGGGCTGGTCAGCCCCAGCATTTT.

The chain is built from TRBV7-2 and TRBJ1-1, with D unclear. V gave up 1 base and J gave up 0 bases, with 9 bases separating them. Germline-derived CDR1 and CDR2 are SGHTA and FQGNSA. The CDR3 is 15 residues long. In DNA form, the CDR3 reads TGTGCCAGCAGCTTAGGCAGTTTCGTGAACACTGAAGCTTTCTTT. Translation: CASSLGSFVNTEAFF.

Only one count was recorded for this clone. This chain uses TRBV19 with TRBJ2-7, with D possibly being TRBD2 (6 bases). Germline V gives CDR1 LNHDA, CDR2 SQIVND (reference sequence). This CDR3 has 15 amino acids. Trimming cost V 5 bases and J 0 bases, with 14 bases left between them. The CDR3 DNA is TGTGCCAGTAGTGCCGGGACTCAGAGCTCCTACGAGCAGTACTTC. This translates into CASSAGTQSSYEQYF.

This clone occurred once. This sequence joins TRBV19 and TRBJ2-6; D may be TRBD1 (5 bases). Trimming cost V 7 bases and J 1 base, with 11 bases left between them. The germline gives CDR1 LNHDA, CDR2 SQIVND (reference sequence). This CDR3 has 15 residues. DNA of the CDR3: TGTGCCAGTAACCAGGGCGGATCTGGGGCCAACGTCCTGACTTTC. This encodes CASNQGGSGANVLTF.

Comment on this clone: Other DNA sequences in the same sample also yield this CDR3. The chain employs TRBV10-3 and TRBJ1-1; perhaps TRBD1 as D (6 bases). The V gene lost 3 bases and the J gene lost 2 bases, with 7 bases spanning the gap. The CDR3 sequence is 13 residues long. CDR1 and CDR2 from the germline V gene are ENHRY and SYGVKD. This CDR3 is CAISEGGNTEAFF. DNA for the CDR3: TGTGCCATCAGTGAAGGGGGTAACACTGAAGCTTTCTTT.

This chain connects TRBV27 to TRBJ2-5, with 10 bases matching TRBD2. Germline CDR1 is MNHEY and CDR2 is SMNVEV (reference sequence). The CDR3 spans 16 residues. Trimming removed 6 bases from V and 5 bases from J; junction bases left unmatched: 12. The CDR3 spells CASSPLFGTSVETQYF. The CDR3 DNA is TGTGCCAGCAGCCCCTTATTTGGGACTAGCGTGGAGACCCAGTACTTC.

The rearrangement links TRBV28 to TRBJ2-3; no clear D gene. Germline-derived CDR1 and CDR2 are MDHEN and SYDVKM. This CDR3 is built from 15 residues. The V and J ends lost 2 bases and 1 base respectively, with 10 bases between them. The CDR3 is CASSLRPLGTDTQYF. The CDR3 DNA reads TGTGCCAGCAGTTTAAGGCCGCTAGGCACAGATACGCAGTATTTT. Using reference TRBV28 and TRBJ2-3 for the parts outside the CDR3, the full variable domain is DVKVTQSSRYLVKRTGEKVFLECVQDMDHENMFWYRQDPGLGLRLIYFSYDVKMKEKGDIPEGYSVSREKKERFSLILESASTNQTSMYLCASSLRPLGTDTQYFGPGTRLTVL.

The V gene is TRBV6-5, the J gene TRBJ2-7; 8 nucleotides agree with TRBD1. The CDR3 covers 14 residues. Per germline, CDR1 MNHEY and CDR2 SVGAGI. V lost 6 bases and J lost 2; bases outside the gene matches: 6. DNA for the CDR3: TGTGCCAGCAGACCGGACAGGGCCCCCTACGAGCAGTACTTC. Protein product: CASRPDRAPYEQYF.

The rearrangement uses TRBV7-2 and TRBJ1-2; 7 bases are a match to TRBD1. V trimming: 5 bases; J trimming: 0 bases; junction bases outside the gene matches: 6. Germline CDR1 SGHTA, CDR2 FQGNSA. The CDR3 consists of 15 residues. Written as DNA, the CDR3 is TGTGCCAGCAGCACCCACAGGGGCCCTAACTATGGCTACACCTTC. It yields the protein CASSTHRGPNYGYTF. Complete variable domain (other parts from reference TRBV7-2 and TRBJ1-2): GAGVSQSPSNKVTEKGKDVELRCDPISGHTALYWYRQSLGQGLEFLIYFQGNSAPDKSGLPSDRFSAERTGGSVSTLTIQRTQQEDSAVYLCASSTHRGPNYGYTFGSGTRLTVV.

This clone was counted once. This rearrangement joins TRBV6-5 to TRBJ2-7; D gene unclear. CDR1 and CDR2 (germline): MNHEY, SVGAGI. The CDR3 covers 14 residues. Between the trimmed V and J ends, which lost 6 bases and 5 bases, there was a span of 17 bases. The CDR3 coding sequence is TGTGCCAGCAGCGCCTTCCATGAGGCCCACGAGCAGTACTTC. It yields the protein CASSAFHEAHEQYF.

The chain joins TRBV30 to TRBJ2-2, with 9 bases matching TRBD1. Germline V CDR1 and CDR2: GTSNPN, SVGIG (reference sequence). With 5 bases clipped from V and 6 bases from J, the junction kept 4 bases outside the gene matches. CDR3 length equals 13 residues. The CDR3 spells CAWERQGAGELFF. The CDR3 bases are TGTGCCTGGGAGAGACAGGGGGCCGGGGAGCTGTTTTTT.

This chain uses TRBV6-5 with TRBJ2-7, with a tentative D call TRBD1 (6 bases). V shed 2 bases and J shed 1 base, with 15 bases lying between them. Germline V gene lookup returns CDR1 MNHEY and CDR2 SVGAGI. The CDR3 runs 16 residues. The CDR3 bases are TGTGCCAGCAGTTACACCCAGGGGCCCCCTTCCTACGAGCAGTACTTC. Residues: CASSYTQGPPSYEQYF.

The chain joins TRBV2 to TRBJ2-7; 10 bases are a match to TRBD2. CDR1 is SNHLY, CDR2 FYNNEI, per germline. The trim removed 6 bases at V and 5 bases at J, leaving 10 bases unmatched. There are 15 residues in the CDR3. Here the CDR3 DNA reads TGTGCCAGCAGAATCAGGGAAAGCGGGAGGGACGAGCAGTACTTC. Protein product: CASRIRESGRDEQYF. Together with reference TRBV2 and TRBJ2-7, the CDR3 gives the full variable domain: EPEVTQTPSHQVTQMGQEVILRCVPISNHLYFYWYRQILGQKVEFLVSFYNNEISEKSEIFDDQFSVERPDGSNFTLKIRSTKLEDSAMYFCASRIRESGRDEQYFGPGTRLTVT.

This chain uses TRBV7-9 with TRBJ2-7, with 11 bases identical to TRBD1. The CDR3 totals 18 residues. Germline values: CDR1 SEHNR, CDR2 FQNEAQ (reference sequence). The J segment lost 2 bases and the V segment lost 5 bases, leaving 14 bases of the junction unmatched. The CDR3 DNA reads TGTGCCAGCAGCCCGTCCCGGGACAGGGGGTCCCCAACCTACGAGCAGTACTTC. Protein sequence: CASSPSRDRGSPTYEQYF.

The chain links TRBV14 to TRBJ2-7; 7 bases fit TRBD1. The CDR3 length is 15 residues. J was trimmed by 2 bases and V by 1 base; bases with no gene match: 5. Germline CDR1 and CDR2: SGHDN and FVKESK. The DNA of the CDR3 is TGTGCCAGCAGCCAAGTCCCGGACAGGACCTACGAGCAGTACTTC. The encoded protein is CASSQVPDRTYEQYF.

The chain combines TRBV11-2 with TRBJ2-3; 15 nucleotides match TRBD2. The length of the CDR3 is 17 residues. Losses at the gene ends were 3 bases for V and 6 bases for J; bases not matched to a gene: 7. Germline V gene sequence: CDR1 SGHAT, CDR2 FQNNGV. CDR3 region: CASSLDGLAGGADTQYF. The DNA for the CDR3 is TGTGCCAGCAGCTTGGATGGACTAGCGGGAGGGGCGGATACGCAGTATTTT. Based on the CDR3 plus reference TRBV11-2 and TRBJ2-3, the full variable domain is EAGVAQSPRYKIIEKRQSVAFWCNPISGHATLYWYQQILGQGPKLLIQFQNNGVVDDSQLPKDRFSAERLKGVDSTLKIQPAKLEDSAVYLCASSLDGLAGGADTQYFGPGTRLTVL.

This clone was recorded once. This chain connects TRBV21-1 to TRBJ2-1; no check of the table's D call, TRBD1, against the DNA was made. TRBV21-1 is a pseudogene locus. CDR3 length: 12 residues. CDR3 coding DNA: TGTGCCAGCAGCAAAAACAGGGATGAGCAGTTCTTC. It encodes CASSKNRDEQFF.

This sequence joins TRBV7-8 and TRBJ2-7; the match to TRBD1 covers 7 bases. The CDR3 runs to 16 residues. Losses at the gene ends were 2 bases for V and 0 bases for J; bases not matched to a gene: 7. Germline V gene data show CDR1 as SGHVS and CDR2 as FQNEAQ. The CDR3 nucleotides read TGTGCCAGCAGCTTAAGGTCGGGACAGTCCTCCTACGAGCAGTACTTC. Encoded protein: CASSLRSGQSSYEQYF.